This TCR beta chain was captured in a study of blood T cell repertoires in COVID-19. On the study more broadly: Specimens from acute and convalescent COVID-19 originated in the United States, Italy and Spain.

Here immunoSEQ multiplex PCR was the method, and the copy in TCRdb shows in-frame clones only, minus some. The data contain about 94,000 clones, around 90% of them seen just once; the ten biggest clones take up 4.5% to 6%. Sequencing was carried out using peripheral blood. This sequence originates from an elderly woman with acute or convalescent COVID-19.

Here the CDR3 reads CASSDRKGEFLPNYEQYF. The DNA for the CDR3 is TGTGCCAGCAGCGATCGAAAAGGGGAATTTCTCCCAAACTACGAGCAGTACTTC. This rearrangement joins TRBV7-9 to TRBJ2-7; perhaps TRBD1 as D (5 bases). The CDR3 is made up of 18 amino acids. Germline V gene data show CDR1 as SEHNR and CDR2 as FQNEAQ (reference sequence). V was shortened by 5 bases and J by 3 bases, with 26 bases between the two germline ends.